This entry lists 25 T cell receptor beta chains sequenced from one sample in a study of human T cells and chemical hapten exposure. Time point defined: pre-sensitization, week 0. Treatment indicated: therapeutic diphenylcyclopropenone sensitization with weekly scalp DPC. TCRdb reprocessed the RACE reads via MiXCR and lists one record per CDR3 protein. The repertoire holds a few hundred thousand distinct CDR3 sequences, 8.6% seen once, with 2.3% in the top ten. This specimen consisted of whole blood, obtained in connection with sensitization to the hapten diphenylcyclopropenone (DPC). These receptors originate from a woman aged 40 to 55 with alopecia areata. Some clones in this sample may be carry-over from other donors' samples.

This clonotype was counted only a few times. The chain recombines TRBV7-9 with TRBJ2-1; the D call may be TRBD1 or TRBD2 (5 bases each). Trimming removed 4 bases at V and 6 bases at J, with 19 bases between. The CDR3 is 16 amino acids. Germline CDR1 is SEHNR and CDR2 is FQNEAQ (reference sequence). The DNA of the CDR3 is TGTGCCAGCAGCTCTTTGGGCCTGAGGGGCTTCAATGAGCAGTTCTTC. Translated, it gives CASSSLGLRGFNEQFF. The complete variable domain, with remaining parts taken from reference TRBV7-9 and TRBJ2-1, reads DTGVSQNPRHKITKRGQNVTFRCDPISEHNRLYWYRQTLGQGPEFLTYFQNEAQLEKSRLLSDRFSAERPKGSFSTLEIQRTEQGDSAMYLCASSSLGLRGFNEQFFGPGTRLTVL.

This clonotype has a handful of counts. This chain connects TRBV28 to TRBJ1-4, with 10 bases that match TRBD1. CDR3 length: 15 amino acids. Unmatched junction bases numbered 8, after V lost 7 bases and J lost 6 bases. Germline V gene data show CDR1 as MDHEN and CDR2 as SYDVKM. The CDR3 sequence is CASTSGGTGDEKLFF. The CDR3 nucleotides read TGTGCCAGCACCTCTGGGGGGACAGGGGATGAAAAACTGTTTTTT.

This clonotype was detected ten times or more. The rearrangement links TRBV4-2 to TRBJ2-3; weak D call: TRBD2 (6 bases). Trimming cost V 4 bases and J 2 bases, with 22 bases left between them. Germline CDR1 is LGHNA and CDR2 is YNFKEQ. This CDR3 region has 18 residues. CDR3 residues: CASSLPIGGTLNTDTQYF. The CDR3 nucleotides are TGTGCCAGCAGCCTACCCATAGGCGGGACCCTGAACACAGATACGCAGTATTTT.

This clonotype was found many times. The chain links TRBV7-2 to TRBJ1-2, with D maybe TRBD1 (5 bases). Trimming took off 6 bases at V and 2 bases at J, with 16 bases between the two ends. This CDR3 is built from 15 residues. From germline, CDR1 is SGHTA and CDR2 FQGNSA. The CDR3: CASRVGDGRNYGYTF. CDR3 in DNA: TGTGCCAGCAGAGTCGGGGACGGGCGCAACTATGGCTACACCTTC.

The chain joins TRBV7-6 to TRBJ2-1; 8 bases agree with TRBD2. The germline CDR1 and CDR2 sequences are SGHVS and FNYEAQ. After removal of 0 bases from V and 5 bases from J, the junction contained 0 bases not matched to a gene. The CDR3 extends over 14 amino acids. The CDR3: CASSLASGDNEQFF. CDR3 nucleotides: TGTGCCAGCAGCTTAGCTAGCGGGGACAATGAGCAGTTCTTC.

This clonotype was counted only a few times. J is TRBJ2-7 and V is TRBV6-7; tentatively, D is TRBD2 (5 bases). TRBV6-7 is annotated as an ORF whose role is uncertain. This CDR3 comprises 15 residues. Deletions cut 2 bases from V and 6 bases from J, with 17 bases between. DNA of the CDR3: TGTGCCAGCAGTTACCTTTGTGCGGGCCCATGCGAGCAGTACTTC. This codes for CASSYLCAGPCEQYF.

Ten or more counts support this clonotype. V gene TRBV4-3 combines with J gene TRBJ2-5; D tentatively reads TRBD1 or TRBD2 (6 bases each). Germline CDR1 reads LGHNA; CDR2 reads YSLEER. The CDR3 is made up of 12 amino acids. In DNA, the CDR3 is TGCCTTCAAGGGGGACTCCAAGAGACCCAGTACTTC. It codes for CLQGGLQETQYF.

This clonotype was picked up many times. The chain couples TRBV14 to TRBJ2-1; no clear D. With 0 bases removed from V and 8 bases from J, the gap between germline ends came to 11 bases. The CDR3 covers 14 residues. Germline V CDR1 and CDR2: SGHDN, FVKESK. DNA of the CDR3: TGTGCCAGCAGCCAAGATGAGAGGTGGTATGAGCAGTTCTTC. Translation: CASSQDERWYEQFF.

There are a few counts of this clonotype. The chain employs TRBV6-5 and TRBJ1-1, with D unresolved. The germline gives CDR1 MNHEY, CDR2 SVGAGI. Between the trimmed V and J ends, which lost 6 bases and 4 bases, there was a span of 18 bases. CDR3 length: 15 residues. The CDR3 loop is CASSPAASKGTEAFF. CDR3 nucleotide sequence: TGTGCCAGCAGCCCCGCAGCATCGAAGGGCACTGAAGCTTTCTTT.

In its sample, this clonotype was seen many times. The chain is built from TRBV4-2 and TRBJ2-7; D is perhaps TRBD1 or TRBD2 (6 bases each). There are 16 residues in the CDR3. V was clipped by 0 bases and J by 6 bases, with 18 bases between them. CDR1 and CDR2 from the germline V gene are LGHNA and YNFKEQ. The CDR3 reads CASSQDQYFEGGEQYF. CDR3 in DNA: TGTGCCAGCAGCCAAGACCAATATTTTGAGGGGGGCGAGCAGTACTTC.

This clonotype showed up just a few times. This chain uses TRBV12-3 or TRBV12-4 with TRBJ2-2, with D perhaps TRBD2 (5 bases). This CDR3 region has 13 residues. Trimming removed 3 bases at V and 4 bases at J, with 6 bases between. This CDR3 reads CASSLRATGELFF. CDR3 in DNA: TGTGCCAGCAGTTTGAGGGCCACCGGGGAGCTGTTTTTT.

There are a few counts of this clonotype. V usage is TRBV20-1 and J usage is TRBJ2-5; 9 nucleotides align to TRBD2. This CDR3 contains 16 residues. Germline CDR1 and CDR2: DFQATT and SNEGSKA (reference sequence). Trimming took 0 bases from V and 8 from J; bases not matched to a gene: 13. CDR3 sequence reads: CSARDRSLAGLGTQYF. CDR3 nucleotide sequence: TGCAGTGCTAGAGATCGAAGTCTAGCGGGACTAGGTACCCAGTACTTC.

The chain links TRBV5-1 to TRBJ1-4; D remains unclear. Deletions cut 2 bases from V and 0 bases from J, with 8 bases between. CDR1 is SGHRS and CDR2 is YFSETQ in the germline V gene. The CDR3 is made up of 15 amino acids. This CDR3 reads CASSFTDTTNEKLFF. The CDR3 nucleotides read TGCGCCAGCAGCTTCACAGACACAACTAATGAAAAACTGTTTTTT. The complete variable domain, with remaining parts taken from reference TRBV5-1 and TRBJ1-4, reads KAGVTQTPRYLIKTRGQQVTLSCSPISGHRSVSWYQQTPGQGLQFLFEYFSETQRNKGNFPGRFSGRQFSNSRSEMNVSTLELGDSALYLCASSFTDTTNEKLFFGSGTQLSVL.

This chain links TRBV12-3 or TRBV12-4 with TRBJ2-7; D perhaps matches TRBD2 (6 bases). Between the trimmed V and J ends, which lost 2 bases and 5 bases, there was a span of 13 bases. The CDR3 sequence is 14 residues long. The CDR3 coding sequence is TGTGCCAGCAGTTTAACGGGACTTCAGGACGAGCAGTACTTC. Translated, it gives CASSLTGLQDEQYF.

The chain uses TRBV27 and TRBJ2-1; 9 bases match TRBD1. The CDR3 loop spans 14 amino acids. V lost 6 bases and J lost 4; bases outside the gene matches: 4. Germline CDR1 reads MNHEY; CDR2 reads SMNVEV (reference sequence). The chain's CDR3 is CASRSGQGYNEQFF. The CDR3 nucleotides read TGTGCCAGCAGGTCGGGACAGGGATACAATGAGCAGTTCTTC.

This clonotype appeared a few times. J is TRBJ2-1 and V is TRBV20-1; D is unclear. This CDR3 is built from 13 residues. Trimming stripped 6 bases from V and 2 bases from J, with 11 bases between. The V gene's germline CDR1 is DFQATT and CDR2 SNEGSKA (reference sequence). CDR3 amino acids: CSANALTYNEQFF. CDR3 nucleotide sequence: TGCAGTGCCAACGCCCTCACCTACAATGAGCAGTTCTTC.

Only a few counts were recorded for this clonotype. J is TRBJ2-6 and V is TRBV7-3; D not resolved. Germline lookup yields CDR1 SGHTA and CDR2 FQGTGA. The germline V and J ends were trimmed by 0 bases and 0 bases, with 9 bases remaining between them. The CDR3 runs 17 residues. The CDR3 reads CASSLTAGPSGANVLTF. In nucleotides, the CDR3 is TGTGCCAGCAGCTTAACCGCCGGACCCTCTGGGGCCAACGTCCTGACTTTC.

This clonotype was seen a handful of times. The rearrangement uses TRBV28 and TRBJ2-2, with a possible D match to TRBD2 (5 bases). CDR3 length: 12 amino acids. V lost 8 bases and J lost 4, with 8 bases in between. Germline values: CDR1 MDHEN, CDR2 SYDVKM. CDR3 sequence reads: CASRRSTGELFF. DNA for the CDR3: TGTGCCAGCCGGAGGAGCACCGGGGAGCTGTTTTTT.

The chain carries TRBV29-1 and TRBJ2-3; 13 bases line up with TRBD2. V shed 1 base and J 1 base; nucleotides not matched to a gene: 8. The CDR3 covers 18 residues. The V gene's germline CDR1 is SQVTM and CDR2 ANQGSEA. CDR3 sequence (DNA): TGCAGCGTTGAAGGACTAGCGGGAGGAGGTCGTGGCACAGATACGCAGTATTTT. Encoded protein: CSVEGLAGGGRGTDTQYF.

The chain is built from TRBV7-2 and TRBJ1-5; no clear D. Deletions cut 3 bases from V and 5 bases from J, with 5 bases between. This CDR3 is 12 amino acids long. Germline CDR1 and CDR2: SGHTA and FQGNSA. Here the CDR3 reads CASSFRHQPQHF. The CDR3 DNA sequence: TGTGCCAGCAGCTTCCGCCATCAGCCCCAGCATTTT.

The rearrangement uses TRBV5-1 and TRBJ2-7, with D perhaps TRBD1 or TRBD2 (5 bases each). The germline V gene has CDR1 SGHRS and CDR2 YFSETQ. The CDR3 extends over 14 amino acids. Between the trimmed V and J ends, which lost 3 bases and 3 bases, there was a span of 13 bases. The CDR3: CASSYSGTNYEQYF. As DNA, the CDR3 is TGCGCCAGCAGCTACTCCGGGACGAACTACGAGCAGTACTTC. Combining the CDR3 with reference TRBV5-1 and TRBJ2-7 gives the whole variable domain KAGVTQTPRYLIKTRGQQVTLSCSPISGHRSVSWYQQTPGQGLQFLFEYFSETQRNKGNFPGRFSGRQFSNSRSEMNVSTLELGDSALYLCASSYSGTNYEQYFGPGTRLTVT.

This clonotype came up many times. The CDR3 sequence: CASRLPGLYTFF. The CDR3 DNA follows: TGTGCCAGCAGACTTCCGGGACTCTACACTTTCTTT. J is TRBJ1-1 and V is TRBV12-3 or TRBV12-4; possible D gene TRBD1, 5 bases. V lost 6 bases and J 12 bases, leaving 17 bases between the germline ends. CDR3 size: 12 residues.

V is TRBV5-1 and J is TRBJ2-2; D perhaps matches TRBD1 (6 bases). The CDR3 runs 16 residues. The V gene lost 4 bases and the J gene lost 6 bases, with 19 bases spanning the gap. Germline V CDR1 and CDR2: SGHRS, YFSETQ. The CDR3: CASSVRAGDLAGELFF. Here the CDR3 DNA reads TGCGCCAGCAGCGTCAGGGCAGGGGATCTCGCCGGGGAGCTGTTTTTT.

The table lists this clonotype with a few counts. A read error may produce the germline difference seen at one junction end. The J gene is TRBJ2-2, the V gene TRBV7-2, with D possibly matching TRBD2 (6 bases). The CDR3 has 14 amino acids. Germline values: CDR1 SGHTA, CDR2 FQGNSA. CDR3 coding DNA: TGTGCCAGCAGCTTAGTACCCGGCTCGATAGCGGTTCTTTTT. This encodes CASSLVPGSIAVLF. Looking up the rest from reference TRBV7-2 and TRBJ2-2 gives the full variable domain: GAGVSQSPSNKVTEKGKDVELRCDPISGHTALYWYRQSLGQGLEFLIYFQGNSAPDKSGLPSDRFSAERTGGSVSTLTIQRTQQEDSAVYLCASSLVPGSIAVLFGEGSRLTVL.

This clonotype was detected a few times. The chain employs TRBV24-1 and TRBJ1-2; D unresolved. Germline CDR1 is KGHDR and CDR2 is SFDVKD. The CDR3 is 14 amino acids. Between the trimmed V and J ends, which lost 2 bases and 2 bases, there was a span of 8 bases. The CDR3 DNA reads as TGTGCCACCAGTGATTCGTTGGAAAACTATGGCTACACCTTC. It yields the protein CATSDSLENYGYTF.